This TCR beta chain stems from a study of PD-L1 blockade in urothelial cancer. Background on the study: Prior chemotherapy ranged from 0 to 3 regimens per patient.

Libraries were prepared by immunoSEQ multiplex PCR; TCRdb keeps only in-frame clonotypes and omits some of them. The sample contains approximately 38,000 clones, roughly 89% of which appear only once. Enrolled patients showed locally advanced or metastatic urothelial carcinoma. Samples were collected from each patient before treatment and during treatment. Each patient gave between 1 and 8 of them in total. Germline loops: CDR1 SGHTA, CDR2 FQGTGA. Trimming pared 2 bases from V and 6 bases from J, leaving 11 bases between. The CDR3 length is 13 residues. The rearrangement uses TRBV7-3 and TRBJ2-7, with D perhaps matching TRBD2 (5 bases). The material was PBMCs, obtained around atezolizumab (anti-PD-L1) treatment. The sequence was collected from a man aged 55 to 70 with urothelial cancer. This CDR3 reads CASSLHPSPEQYF. In nucleotides, the CDR3 is TGTGCCAGCAGCTTACACCCTAGCCCCGAGCAGTACTTC.